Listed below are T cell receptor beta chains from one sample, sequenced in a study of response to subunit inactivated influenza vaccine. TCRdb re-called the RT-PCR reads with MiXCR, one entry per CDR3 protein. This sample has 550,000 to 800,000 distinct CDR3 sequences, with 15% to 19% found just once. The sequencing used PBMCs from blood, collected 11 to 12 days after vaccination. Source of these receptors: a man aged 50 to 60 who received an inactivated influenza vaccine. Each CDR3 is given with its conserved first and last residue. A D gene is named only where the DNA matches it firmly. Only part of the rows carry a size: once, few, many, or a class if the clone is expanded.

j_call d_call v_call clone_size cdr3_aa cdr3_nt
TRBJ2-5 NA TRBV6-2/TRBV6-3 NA CASRFTGTALTQYF TGTGCCAGCAGATTCACCGGGACGGCCCTTACCCAGTACTTC
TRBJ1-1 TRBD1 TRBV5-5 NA CASSRDRGTFMNTEAFF TGTGCCAGCAGCCGGGACAGGGGGACATTCATGAACACTGAAGCTTTCTTT
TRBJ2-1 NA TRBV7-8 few CASSLWRRQRDNEQFF TGTGCCAGCAGCTTATGGCGACGCCAAAGGGACAATGAGCAGTTCTTC
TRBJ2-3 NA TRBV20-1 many CSAGLVEGLLTDTQYF TGCAGTGCTGGGTTGGTAGAGGGCCTTTTAACAGATACGCAGTATTTT
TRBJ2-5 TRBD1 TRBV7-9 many CASSIRQGPTETQYF TGTGCCAGCAGCATAAGACAGGGGCCAACAGAGACCCAGTACTTC
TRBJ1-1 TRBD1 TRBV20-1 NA CSARRTGGTEAFF TGCAGTGCTAGGAGGACAGGAGGCACTGAAGCTTTCTTT
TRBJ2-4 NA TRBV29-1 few CSVRPRTAAIQYF TGCAGCGTGCGCCCTCGGACAGCCGCAATTCAGTACTTC
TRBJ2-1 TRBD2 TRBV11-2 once CASSRGTSPTYNEQFF TGTGCCAGCAGCCGTGGGACTAGCCCGACCTACAATGAGCAGTTCTTC
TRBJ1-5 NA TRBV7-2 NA CASATEANQPQHF TGTGCCAGCGCCACAGAGGCTAATCAGCCCCAGCATTTT
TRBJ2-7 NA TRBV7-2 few CASSLMFGGGEQYF TGTGCCAGCAGCTTAATGTTCGGGGGAGGCGAGCAGTACTTC
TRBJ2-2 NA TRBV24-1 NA CATSDPSANTGELFF TGTGCCACCAGTGATCCTAGCGCGAACACCGGGGAGCTGTTTTTT
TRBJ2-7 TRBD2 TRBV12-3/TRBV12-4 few CASSSGWTSGGGEQYF TGTGCCAGCAGTTCCGGATGGACTAGCGGGGGAGGCGAGCAGTACTTC
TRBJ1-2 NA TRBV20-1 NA CSARGSTNYGYTF TGCAGTGCTAGAGGATCCACCAACTATGGCTACACCTTC
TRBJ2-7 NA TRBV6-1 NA CASSGRQASYEQYF TGTGCCAGCAGTGGTAGACAGGCCTCCTACGAGCAGTACTTC
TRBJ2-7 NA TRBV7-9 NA CASSLGSLKTYEQYF TGTGCCAGCAGCTTAGGCTCATTAAAAACCTACGAGCAGTACTTC
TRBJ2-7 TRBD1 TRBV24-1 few CATSDLSDRGTYEQYF TGTGCCACCAGTGATTTGAGCGACAGGGGAACCTACGAGCAGTACTTC
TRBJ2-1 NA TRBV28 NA CASSLGRGRSNEQFF TGTGCCAGCAGTTTGGGACGGGGGCGAAGCAATGAGCAGTTCTTC
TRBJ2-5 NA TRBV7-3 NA CASSPGPEGWAQYF TGTGCCAGCAGCCCGGGGCCGGAGGGCTGGGCCCAGTACTTC
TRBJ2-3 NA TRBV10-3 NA CAIQGSSLPTDTQYF TGTGCCATTCAAGGTTCTAGCCTCCCCACAGATACGCAGTATTTT
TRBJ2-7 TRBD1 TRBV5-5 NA CASSLVVLVTGTYEQYF TGTGCCAGCAGCTTGGTGGTTTTGGTGACAGGGACCTACGAGCAGTACTTC
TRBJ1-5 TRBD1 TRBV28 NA CASSLETGDSNQPQHF TGTGCCAGCAGTTTAGAGACAGGGGATAGCAATCAGCCCCAGCATTTT
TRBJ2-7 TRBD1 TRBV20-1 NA CSATGTGGHYEQYF TGCAGTGCGACCGGGACAGGGGGCCACTACGAGCAGTACTTC
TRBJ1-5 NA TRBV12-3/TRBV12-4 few CASRKTANQPQHF TGTGCCAGCAGAAAAACGGCAAATCAGCCCCAGCATTTT
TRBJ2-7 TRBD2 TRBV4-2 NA CASSLTTSGGDEQYF TGTGCCAGCAGCCTGACTACTAGCGGGGGGGACGAGCAGTACTTC
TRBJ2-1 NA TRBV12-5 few CASGLTGTHNEQFF TGTGCTAGTGGTTTGACGGGGACCCACAATGAGCAGTTCTTC
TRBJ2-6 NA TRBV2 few CASSEGGGGTGANVLTF TGTGCCAGCAGTGAGGGTGGAGGGGGAACTGGGGCCAACGTCCTGACTTTC
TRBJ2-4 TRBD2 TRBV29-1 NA CSVERLAGGLAKNIQYF TGCAGCGTTGAAAGACTAGCGGGGGGGCTGGCCAAAAACATTCAGTACTTC
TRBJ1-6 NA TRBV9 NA CASSEGPWLNSPLHF TGTGCCAGCAGCGAGGGACCATGGCTTAATTCACCCCTCCACTTT
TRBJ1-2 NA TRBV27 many CASSPQLIHGYTF TGTGCCAGCAGTCCGCAGCTGATCCATGGCTACACCTTC
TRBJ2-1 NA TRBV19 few CASSIQGGFYNEQFF TGTGCCAGTAGTATCCAAGGAGGGTTTTACAATGAGCAGTTCTTC
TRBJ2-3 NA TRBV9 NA CASSVSMTDTQYF TGTGCCAGCAGCGTCTCAATGACAGATACGCAGTATTTT
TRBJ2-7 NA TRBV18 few CASSPNGGEQYF TGTGCCAGCTCACCGAACGGAGGTGAGCAGTACTTC
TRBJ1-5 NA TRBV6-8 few CARNSNQPQHF TGTGCCAGAAATAGCAATCAGCCCCAGCATTTT
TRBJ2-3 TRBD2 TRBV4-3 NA CASSHSLPGGGTDTQYF TGCGCCAGCAGCCACAGCCTCCCGGGGGGGGGTACAGATACGCAGTATTTT
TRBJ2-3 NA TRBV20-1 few CSAVREWGTDTQYF TGCAGTGCTGTCCGGGAATGGGGCACAGATACGCAGTATTTT
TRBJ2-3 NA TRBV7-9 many CASSLVASGTDTQYF TGTGCCAGCAGCTTAGTGGCTAGCGGCACAGATACGCAGTATTTT
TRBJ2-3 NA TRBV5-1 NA CASSLRLGVDTQYF TGCGCCAGCAGCTTGCGATTGGGGGTAGATACGCAGTATTTT
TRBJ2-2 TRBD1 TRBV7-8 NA CASSQRDRAAGTGELFF TGTGCCAGCAGCCAGCGGGACAGGGCGGCCGGCACCGGGGAGCTGTTTTTT
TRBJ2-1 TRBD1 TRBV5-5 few CASRQAAGTGNNEQFF TGTGCCAGCAGACAAGCAGCCGGGACAGGGAACAATGAGCAGTTCTTC
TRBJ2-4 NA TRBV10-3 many CAISEGGLAKNIQYF TGTGCCATCAGTGAGGGGGGACTTGCCAAAAACATTCAGTACTTC
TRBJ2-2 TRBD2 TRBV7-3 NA CASSLTRASGNTGELFF TGTGCCAGCAGCTTAACGCGGGCTAGCGGGAACACCGGGGAGCTGTTTTTT
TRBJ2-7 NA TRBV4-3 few CASSQEGPELPYEQYF TGCGCCAGCAGCCAAGAGGGGCCAGAACTTCCCTACGAGCAGTACTTC
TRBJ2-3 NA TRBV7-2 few CASSQTAGAIDTQYF TGTGCCAGCAGCCAGACAGCCGGAGCAATAGATACGCAGTATTTT
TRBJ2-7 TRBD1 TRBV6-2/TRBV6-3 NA CASRRSDRGWYEQYF TGTGCCAGCAGGCGTTCGGACAGGGGTTGGTACGAGCAGTACTTC
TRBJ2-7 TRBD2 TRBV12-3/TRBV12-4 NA CASSLIPGGAEQYF TGTGCCAGCAGTTTGATCCCGGGAGGAGCCGAGCAGTACTTC
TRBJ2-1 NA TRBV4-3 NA CASSQDLALYNEQFF TGCGCCAGCAGCCAAGATCTAGCTCTATACAATGAGCAGTTCTTC
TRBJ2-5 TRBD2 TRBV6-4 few CASSRGLAGQETQYF TGTGCCAGCAGTAGGGGACTAGCGGGTCAAGAGACCCAGTACTTC
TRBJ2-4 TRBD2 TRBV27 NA CASSLTPGSGGAKNIQYF TGTGCCAGCAGTTTAACCCCGGGAAGCGGGGGGGCCAAAAACATTCAGTACTTC
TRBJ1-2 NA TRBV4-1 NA CASSQSRAGYGYTF TGCGCCAGCAGCCAGAGCAGGGCAGGCTATGGCTACACCTTC
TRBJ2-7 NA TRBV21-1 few CASPGIHVRVPYEQYF TGTGCCAGCCCAGGAATCCACGTTAGGGTCCCCTACGAGCAGTACTTC
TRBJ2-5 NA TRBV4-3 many CASSQDWGSYESQYF TGCGCCAGCAGCCAAGATTGGGGAAGCTATGAGAGCCAGTACTTC
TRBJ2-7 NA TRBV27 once CASSSRDTGSYEQYF TGTGCCAGCAGTTCCCGTGACACCGGCTCCTACGAGCAGTACTTC
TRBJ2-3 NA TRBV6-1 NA CASRGRRQAWTDTQYF TGTGCCAGCAGAGGGCGACGGCAGGCGTGGACAGATACGCAGTATTTT
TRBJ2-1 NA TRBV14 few CASSQGGGRTANEQFF TGTGCCAGCAGCCAAGGTGGGGGCAGAACGGCAAATGAGCAGTTCTTC